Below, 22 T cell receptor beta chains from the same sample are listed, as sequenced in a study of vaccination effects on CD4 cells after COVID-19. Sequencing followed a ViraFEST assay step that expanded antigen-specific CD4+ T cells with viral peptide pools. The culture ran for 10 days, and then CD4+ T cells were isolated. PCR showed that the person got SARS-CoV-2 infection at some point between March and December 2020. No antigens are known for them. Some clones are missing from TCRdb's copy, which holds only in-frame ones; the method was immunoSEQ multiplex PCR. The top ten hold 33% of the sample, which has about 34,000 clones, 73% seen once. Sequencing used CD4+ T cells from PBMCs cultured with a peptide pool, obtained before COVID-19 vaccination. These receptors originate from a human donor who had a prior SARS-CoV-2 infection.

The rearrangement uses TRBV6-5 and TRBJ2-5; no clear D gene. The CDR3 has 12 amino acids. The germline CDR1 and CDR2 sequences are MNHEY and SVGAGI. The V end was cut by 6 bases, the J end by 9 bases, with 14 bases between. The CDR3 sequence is CASRLARGAQYF. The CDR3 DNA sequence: TGTGCCAGCAGGTTGGCACGCGGCGCCCAGTACTTC.

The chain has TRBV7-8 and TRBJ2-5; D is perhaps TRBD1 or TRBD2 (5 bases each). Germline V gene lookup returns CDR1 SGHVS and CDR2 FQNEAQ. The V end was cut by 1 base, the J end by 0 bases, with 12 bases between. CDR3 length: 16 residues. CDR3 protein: CASSLVNGAYQETQYF. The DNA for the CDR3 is TGTGCCAGCAGCTTAGTTAACGGGGCGTACCAAGAGACCCAGTACTTC.

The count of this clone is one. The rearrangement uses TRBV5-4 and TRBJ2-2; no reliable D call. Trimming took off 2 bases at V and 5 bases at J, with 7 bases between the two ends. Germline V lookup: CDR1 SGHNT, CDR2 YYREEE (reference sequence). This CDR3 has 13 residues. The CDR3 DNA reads TGTGCCAGCAGCTTTTTTCTTACCGGGGAGCTGTTTTTT. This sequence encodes CASSFFLTGELFF.

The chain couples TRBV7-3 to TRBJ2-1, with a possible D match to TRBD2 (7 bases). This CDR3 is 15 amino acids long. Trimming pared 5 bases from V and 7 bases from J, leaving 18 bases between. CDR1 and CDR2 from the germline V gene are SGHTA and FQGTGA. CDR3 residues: CASSPKGGGGNEQFF. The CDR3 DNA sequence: TGTGCCAGCAGCCCCAAGGGGGGGGGCGGGAATGAGCAGTTCTTC.

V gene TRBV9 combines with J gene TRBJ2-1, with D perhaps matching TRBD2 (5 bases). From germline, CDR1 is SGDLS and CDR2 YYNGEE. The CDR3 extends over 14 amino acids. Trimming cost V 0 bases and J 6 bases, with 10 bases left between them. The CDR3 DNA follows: TGTGCCAGCAGCGTAGACCCTGGGAGCAATGAGCAGTTCTTC. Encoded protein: CASSVDPGSNEQFF.

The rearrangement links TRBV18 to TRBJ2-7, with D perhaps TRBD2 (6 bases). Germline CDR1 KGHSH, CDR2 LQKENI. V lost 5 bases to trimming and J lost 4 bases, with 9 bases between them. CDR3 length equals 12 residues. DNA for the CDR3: TGTGCCAGCTCAAGCGGGTATTACGAGCAGTACTTC. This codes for CASSSGYYEQYF.

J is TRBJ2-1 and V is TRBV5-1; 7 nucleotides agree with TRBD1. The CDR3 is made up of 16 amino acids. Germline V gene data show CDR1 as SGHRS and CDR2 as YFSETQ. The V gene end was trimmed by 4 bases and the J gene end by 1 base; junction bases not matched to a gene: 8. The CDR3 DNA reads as TGCGCCAGCAGCCCCTCGGGACAGCGGTCCTACAATGAGCAGTTCTTC. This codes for CASSPSGQRSYNEQFF.

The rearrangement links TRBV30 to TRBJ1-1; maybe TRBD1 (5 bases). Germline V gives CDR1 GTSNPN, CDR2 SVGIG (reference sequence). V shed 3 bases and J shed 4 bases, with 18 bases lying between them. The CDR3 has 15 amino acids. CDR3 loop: CAWRLRDLRPTEAFF. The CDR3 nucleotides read TGTGCCTGGAGATTAAGGGACCTAAGACCCACTGAAGCTTTCTTT.

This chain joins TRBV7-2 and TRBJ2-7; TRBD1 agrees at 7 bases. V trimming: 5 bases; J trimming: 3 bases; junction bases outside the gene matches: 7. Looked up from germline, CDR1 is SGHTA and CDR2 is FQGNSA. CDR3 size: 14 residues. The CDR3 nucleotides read TGTGCCAGCAGCGCACAGGGGTCTCTCTACGAGCAGTACTTC. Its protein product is CASSAQGSLYEQYF.

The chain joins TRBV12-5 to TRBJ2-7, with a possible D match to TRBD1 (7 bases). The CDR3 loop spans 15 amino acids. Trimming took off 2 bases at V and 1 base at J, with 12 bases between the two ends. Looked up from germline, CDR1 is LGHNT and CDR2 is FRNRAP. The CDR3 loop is CASGLRQGGSYEQYF. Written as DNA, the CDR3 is TGTGCTAGTGGTTTGCGACAGGGAGGTTCCTACGAGCAGTACTTC.

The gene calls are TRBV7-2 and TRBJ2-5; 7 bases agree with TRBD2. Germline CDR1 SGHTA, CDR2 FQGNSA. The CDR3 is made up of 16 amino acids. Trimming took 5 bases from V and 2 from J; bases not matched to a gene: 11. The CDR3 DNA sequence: TGTGCCAGCAGCCCGCGAGGGACGCGGGGGCAAGAGACCCAGTACTTC. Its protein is CASSPRGTRGQETQYF.

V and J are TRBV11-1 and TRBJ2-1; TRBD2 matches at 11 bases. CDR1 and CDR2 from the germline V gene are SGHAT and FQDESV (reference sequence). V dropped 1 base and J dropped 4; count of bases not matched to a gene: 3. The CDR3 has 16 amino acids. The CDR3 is CASSLVAGGHYNEQFF. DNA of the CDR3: TGTGCCAGCAGCTTAGTAGCGGGAGGGCATTACAATGAGCAGTTCTTC.

The CDR3 bases are TGTGCCAGCAGCCAAGATCGCGGGAGACGGTTGTACCAAGAGACCCAGTACTTC. It yields the protein CASSQDRGRRLYQETQYF. The rearrangement links TRBV3-1 (or the pseudogene TRBV3-2) to TRBJ2-5; TRBD2 matches at 7 bases. Trimming removed 0 bases from V and 0 bases from J; junction bases left unmatched: 10. CDR3 length: 18 residues. Germline values: CDR1 LGHDT, CDR2 YNNKEL (reference sequence).

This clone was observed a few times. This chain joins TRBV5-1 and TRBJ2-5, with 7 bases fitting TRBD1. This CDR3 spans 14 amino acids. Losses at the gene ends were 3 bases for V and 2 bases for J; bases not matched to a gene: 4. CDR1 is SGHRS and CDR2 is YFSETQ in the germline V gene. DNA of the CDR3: TGCGCCAGCAGCTACCACAGGGGTCAAGAGACCCAGTACTTC. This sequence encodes CASSYHRGQETQYF.

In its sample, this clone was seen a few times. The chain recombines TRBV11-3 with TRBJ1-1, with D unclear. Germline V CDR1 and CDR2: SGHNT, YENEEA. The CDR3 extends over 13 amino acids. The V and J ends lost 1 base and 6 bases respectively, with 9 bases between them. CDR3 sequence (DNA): TGTGCCAGCAGCTTAGGTGGCGGATCTGAAGCTTTCTTT. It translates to CASSLGGGSEAFF.

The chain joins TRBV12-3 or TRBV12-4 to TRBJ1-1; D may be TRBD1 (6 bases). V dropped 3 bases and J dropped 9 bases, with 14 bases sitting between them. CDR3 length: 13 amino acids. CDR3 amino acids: CASSFFVDRKAFF. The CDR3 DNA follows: TGTGCCAGCAGTTTCTTTGTTGACAGGAAAGCTTTCTTT.

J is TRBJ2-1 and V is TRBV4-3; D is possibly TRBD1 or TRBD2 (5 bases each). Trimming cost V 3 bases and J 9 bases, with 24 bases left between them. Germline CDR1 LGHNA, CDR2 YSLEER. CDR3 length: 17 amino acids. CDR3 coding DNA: TGCGCCAGCAGCCATCTCGGGACGGCGGACTCGACGGGTGAGCAGTTCTTC. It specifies CASSHLGTADSTGEQFF.

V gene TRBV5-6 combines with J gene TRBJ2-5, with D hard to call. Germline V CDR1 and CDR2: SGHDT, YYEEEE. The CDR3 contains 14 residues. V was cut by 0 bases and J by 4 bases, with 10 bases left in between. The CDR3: CASSLGITIETQYF. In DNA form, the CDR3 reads TGTGCCAGCAGCTTGGGAATTACTATAGAGACCCAGTACTTC.

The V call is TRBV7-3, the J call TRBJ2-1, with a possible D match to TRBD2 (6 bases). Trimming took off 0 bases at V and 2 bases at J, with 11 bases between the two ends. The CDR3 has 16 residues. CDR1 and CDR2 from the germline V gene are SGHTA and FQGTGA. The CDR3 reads CASSLTGRGTYNEQFF. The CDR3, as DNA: TGTGCCAGCAGCTTAACGGGGCGGGGAACCTACAATGAGCAGTTCTTC.

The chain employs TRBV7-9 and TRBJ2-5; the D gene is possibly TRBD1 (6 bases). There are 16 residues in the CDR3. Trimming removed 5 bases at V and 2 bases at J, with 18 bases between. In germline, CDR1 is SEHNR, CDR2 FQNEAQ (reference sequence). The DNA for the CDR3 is TGTGCCAGCAGCCAGACAGGTATAGTTTGGCAAGAGACCCAGTACTTC. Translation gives CASSQTGIVWQETQYF. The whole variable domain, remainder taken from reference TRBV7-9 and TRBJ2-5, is DTGVSQNPRHKITKRGQNVTFRCDPISEHNRLYWYRQTLGQGPEFLTYFQNEAQLEKSRLLSDRFSAERPKGSFSTLEIQRTEQGDSAMYLCASSQTGIVWQETQYFGPGTRLLVL.

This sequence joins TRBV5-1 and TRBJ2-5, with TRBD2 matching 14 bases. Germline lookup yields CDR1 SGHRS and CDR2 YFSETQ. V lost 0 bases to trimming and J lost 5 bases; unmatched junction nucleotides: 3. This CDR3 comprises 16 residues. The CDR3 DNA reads TGCGCCAGCAGCTTGGGGACTAGCGGGAGGTTGGAGACCCAGTACTTC. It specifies CASSLGTSGRLETQYF.

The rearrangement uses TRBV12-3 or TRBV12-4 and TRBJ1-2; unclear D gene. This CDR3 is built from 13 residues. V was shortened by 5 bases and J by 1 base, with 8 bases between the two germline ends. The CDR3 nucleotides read TGTGCCAGCAGTAAGGGAGTTAACTATGGCTACACCTTC. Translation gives CASSKGVNYGYTF.